This T cell receptor beta chain appears in the sequencing data of a study of neurological immune-mediated disorders. This CDR3 has 15 residues. Trimming took 6 bases from V and 5 from J; bases not matched to a gene: 7. MiXCR, run by TCRdb on the 5' RACE reads, gives a single entry per CDR3 protein. The sample includes about 81,000 distinct CDR3 sequences, around 4.7% of them seen just once. This clonotype was detected ten times or more. The antigen is unknown. Time point here: longitudinal time-point 3. Whole-study results and caveats: The absence of shared CDR3 amino acid sequences among expanded clones across subjects suggests private repertoires in all groups. The study phylogenetically grouped the repertoires of 18 of 34 multiple sclerosis patients into one related-CDR3 cluster, a possible signature. HTLV-1-associated myelopathy displayed the greatest TCR clonal expansion, and multiple sclerosis exhibited the smallest, lower than that of healthy controls.

The TCR originated in a woman in her sixties or seventies with multiple sclerosis. The source material was PBMCs. This rearrangement joins TRBV12-3 or TRBV12-4 to TRBJ1-6; 7 bases align to TRBD1. In DNA form, the CDR3 reads TGTGCCAGCAGAAAACAGGGGACCGATAATTCACCCCTCCACTTT. Encoded protein: CASRKQGTDNSPLHF.